This T cell receptor (beta chain) was recovered during a study of cytomegalovirus exposure and HLA in healthy donors. On this clone: Its specificity is not known.

Both 60 Vbeta primers and 13 Jbeta primers went into the PCR. Assay used: immunoSEQ multiplex PCR; TCRdb lists only in-frame clones, some missing. The sample comprises 95,000 to 100,000 clones, roughly 80% of which are singletons, and 4.1% rests with the top ten. Germline V gene sequence: CDR1 MNHEY, CDR2 SMNVEV (reference sequence). Trimming removed 3 bases from V and 4 bases from J, with 7 bases in between. CDR3 length: 13 residues. Regarding the study as a whole: Earlier results showed most TCR beta V segments being productive about 87% or about 30% of the time. Roughly even sequencing depth across donors was the assumption behind the presence/absence analyses. The classifier reportedly diagnosed cytomegalovirus status with high sensitivity and specificity. A link between a missense DCLRE1C variant and TCR beta V- and J-gene trimming emerged from a later analysis.

The sequence derives from a man between 35 and 55 years old in good health and CMV-seronegative. The chain uses TRBV27 and TRBJ1-5; no definite D call. Sequenced sample: PBMCs. CDR3: CASSLQINQPQHF. In nucleotides, the CDR3 is TGTGCCAGCAGTTTGCAGATTAATCAGCCCCAGCATTTT.